A single sample is the source of the 2 T cell receptor beta chains below, sequenced in a study of technical replicates of blood from several donors. Using immunoSEQ multiplex PCR, the repertoire was profiled, and TCRdb retains in-frame clones only, with some absent. The repertoire holds some 100,000 clones, over 95% seen once, with over 0.2% in the top ten. Sequences were obtained from T cells isolated from PBMCs. All receptors derive from a human donor in good health.

This clone was counted between two and nine times. This sequence joins TRBV5-1 and TRBJ1-5, with TRBD1 as a possible D gene (5 bases). Germline V CDR1 and CDR2: SGHRS, YFSETQ. Trimming took 1 base from V and 5 from J, leaving 10 bases between them. This CDR3 has 14 amino acids. CDR3 region: CASSLLGGDQPQHF. CDR3 nucleotide sequence: TGCGCCAGCAGCTTGCTGGGGGGGGATCAGCCCCAGCATTTT.

The V call is TRBV9, the J call TRBJ2-3, with a tentative D call TRBD2 (5 bases). CDR3 size: 14 residues. Looked up from germline, CDR1 is SGDLS and CDR2 is YYNGEE. Trimming stripped 4 bases from V and 1 base from J, with 10 bases between. The CDR3 sequence: CASSLRTRTDTQYF. CDR3 bases: TGTGCCAGCAGCCTAAGGACTCGCACAGATACGCAGTATTTT.